This TCR beta chain was identified during a study of control samples from healthy donors and cancer patients. The method was immunoSEQ multiplex PCR; TCRdb's version includes in-frame clones alone and lacks a portion of them. The table shows under 95,000 clones, with 75% to 90% occurring only once. The V end lost 3 bases, the J end lost 4 bases, and 13 bases lay between the germline ends. The germline V gene encodes CDR1 SGHKS and CDR2 YYEKEE (reference sequence). CDR3 length: 14 amino acids. The sequence was obtained from a man aged 50-60 years in good health. Specimen: blood. The rearrangement links TRBV5-5 to TRBJ1-1; TRBD1 is a possible D gene (5 bases). CDR3 loop: CASSWTSPGTEAFF. The CDR3, as DNA: TGTGCCAGCAGCTGGACATCCCCGGGCACTGAAGCTTTCTTT.